This T cell receptor (beta chain) stems from a study of blood T cell repertoires in COVID-19. Profiling relied on immunoSEQ multiplex PCR, and the TCRdb table lists in-frame clones only, not all of them. The sample shows 130,000 to 150,000 clones, under 90% of them seen only once. V was clipped by 2 bases and J by 4 bases, with 17 bases between them. The CDR3 spans 16 residues. Germline V gene lookup returns CDR1 MNHEY and CDR2 SMNVEV (reference sequence). Sequenced sample: peripheral blood. The clonotype comes from a human donor in a cohort sampled during active COVID-19. The rearrangement links TRBV27 to TRBJ2-5, with D maybe TRBD1 (7 bases). CDR3 loop: CASSLAGGITVETQYF. Written as DNA, the CDR3 is TGTGCCAGCAGTTTAGCAGGGGGGATAACCGTAGAGACCCAGTACTTC.